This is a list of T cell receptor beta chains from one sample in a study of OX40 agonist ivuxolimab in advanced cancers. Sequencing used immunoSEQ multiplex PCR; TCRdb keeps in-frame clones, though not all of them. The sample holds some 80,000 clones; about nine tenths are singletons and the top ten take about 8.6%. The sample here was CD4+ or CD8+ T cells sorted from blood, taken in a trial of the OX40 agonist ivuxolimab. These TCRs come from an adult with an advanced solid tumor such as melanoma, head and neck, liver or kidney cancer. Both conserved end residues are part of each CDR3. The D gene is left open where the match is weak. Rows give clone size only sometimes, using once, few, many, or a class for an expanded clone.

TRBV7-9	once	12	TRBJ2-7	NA	TGTGCCAGCAGCCTGGCGCCCTACGAGCAGTACTTC	CASSLAPYEQYF
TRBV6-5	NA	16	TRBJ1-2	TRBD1	TGTGCCAGCAGTTCGCTTAAGACAGGGGGCAGCTATGGCTACACCTTC	CASSSLKTGGSYGYTF
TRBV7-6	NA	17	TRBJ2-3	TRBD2	TGTGCCAGCAGCGCCGGACTAGCGGGGGGGTTGGCAGATACGCAGTATTTT	CASSAGLAGGLADTQYF
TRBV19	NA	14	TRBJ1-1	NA	TGTGCCAGTAGTATAGGAGGACAAAACACTGAAGCTTTCTTT	CASSIGGQNTEAFF
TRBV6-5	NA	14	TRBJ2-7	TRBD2	TGTGCCAGCAGTTACTCGGGGGGGGGAGGCGAGCAGTACTTC	CASSYSGGGGEQYF
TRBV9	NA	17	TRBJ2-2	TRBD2	TGTGCCAGCAGCGTAGGGCGTCGGACTAGCGAGTACGGGGAGCTGTTTTTT	CASSVGRRTSEYGELFF
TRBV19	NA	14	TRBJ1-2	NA	TGTGCCAGTAGTATACCCTCACCAGCTTATGGCTACACCTTC	CASSIPSPAYGYTF
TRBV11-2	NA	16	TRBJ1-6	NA	TGTGCCAGCAGCCTGCTTTTTCAATTTTATAATTCACCCCTCCACTTT	CASSLLFQFYNSPLHF
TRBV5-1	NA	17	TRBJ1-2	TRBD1	TGCGCCAGCAGCTTGGAACCTACAGGGGCGGGAAACTATGGCTACACCTTC	CASSLEPTGAGNYGYTF
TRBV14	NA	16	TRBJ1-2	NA	TGTGCCAGCAGCCAAGAGCGCAGGGAGATTAACTATGGCTACACCTTC	CASSQERREINYGYTF
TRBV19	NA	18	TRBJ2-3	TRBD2	TGTGCCAGTAGTATAGATGCCGGACTAGCGGGGGCCTCAGATACGCAGTATTTT	CASSIDAGLAGASDTQYF
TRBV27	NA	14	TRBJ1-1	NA	TGTGCCAGCAGTTTATGGGGGGGTGGGACTGAAGCTTTCTTT	CASSLWGGGTEAFF
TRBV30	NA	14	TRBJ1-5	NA	TGTGCCTGGAGGCCCTCTGGGATCAATCAGCCCCAGCATTTT	CAWRPSGINQPQHF
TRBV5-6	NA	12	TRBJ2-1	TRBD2	TGTGCCAGCAGCTTCTCCGGGACTAACCCGTTCTTC	CASSFSGTNPFF
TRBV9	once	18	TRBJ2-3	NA	TGTGCCAGCAGCGTGAATCGGGGACCCACACCTAGCACAGATACGCAGTATTTT	CASSVNRGPTPSTDTQYF
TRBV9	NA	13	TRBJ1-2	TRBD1	TGTGCCAGCGTCGACAGGGGCGGATATGGCTACACCTTC	CASVDRGGYGYTF
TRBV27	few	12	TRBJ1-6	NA	TGTGCCAGCAGTTTATCGAATTCACCCCTCCACTTT	CASSLSNSPLHF
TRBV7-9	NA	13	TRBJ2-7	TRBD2	TGTGCCAGCAGCCCCCCCTTTAGCGGGGGGCAGTACTTC	CASSPPFSGGQYF
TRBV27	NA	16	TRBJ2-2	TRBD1	TGTGCCAGCAGTCCGGCCCCAGGGGGCCGGGCCGGGGAGCTGTTTTTT	CASSPAPGGRAGELFF
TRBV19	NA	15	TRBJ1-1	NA	TGTGCCAGTAGTATATCAACGGGGTTGGGCACTGAAGCTTTCTTT	CASSISTGLGTEAFF
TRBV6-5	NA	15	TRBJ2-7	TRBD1	TGTGCCAGCAGTTACTCCCGAGGGGGCGGTCCCGAGCAGTACTTC	CASSYSRGGGPEQYF
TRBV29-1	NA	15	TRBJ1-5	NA	TGCAGCGCCGCAGGGGCCGGGGATAGCAATCAGCCCCAGCATTTT	CSAAGAGDSNQPQHF
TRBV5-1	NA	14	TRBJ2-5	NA	TGCGCCAGCAGCCTAAACACCGACCAAGAGACCCAGTACTTC	CASSLNTDQETQYF
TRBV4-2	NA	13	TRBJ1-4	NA	TGTGCCAGCAGCCAACGGGGAGAGGAAAAACTGTTTTTT	CASSQRGEEKLFF
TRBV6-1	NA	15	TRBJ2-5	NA	TGTGCCAGCAGTGAACCAACTTCCCTCCAAGAGACCCAGTACTTC	CASSEPTSLQETQYF
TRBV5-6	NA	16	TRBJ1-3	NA	TGTGCCAGCAGCTTGGTTGGGGAGACCTCTGGAAACACCATATATTTT	CASSLVGETSGNTIYF
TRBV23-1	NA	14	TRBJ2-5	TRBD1	TGCGCCAGCAGTCACCTGGACAGGGAAGAGACCCAGTACTTC	CASSHLDREETQYF
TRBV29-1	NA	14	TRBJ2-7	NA	TGCAGCGTTGAAGGGTTAGGGGCGAGCTACGAGCAGTACTTC	CSVEGLGASYEQYF
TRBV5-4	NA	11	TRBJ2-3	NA	TGTGCCAGGCAGGGACAAGATACGCAGTATTTT	CARQGQDTQYF
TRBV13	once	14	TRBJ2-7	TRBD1	TGTGCCAGCAGCCCCGGGACAGGTACTTACGAGCAGTACTTC	CASSPGTGTYEQYF
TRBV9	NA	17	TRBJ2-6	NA	TGTGCCAGCAGAGACCCCGTGACTAGGTCTGGGGCCAACGTCCTGACTTTC	CASRDPVTRSGANVLTF
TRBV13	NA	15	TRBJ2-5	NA	TGTGCCAGCAGCTTAGGGCTTGATCGGGCTGAGACCCAGTACTTC	CASSLGLDRAETQYF
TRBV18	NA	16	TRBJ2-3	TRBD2	TGTGCCAGCTCACCCGTCAGCGGGGGCCCCACAGATACGCAGTATTTT	CASSPVSGGPTDTQYF
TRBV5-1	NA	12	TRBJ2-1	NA	TGCGCCAGCAGCTGGTCCTACAATGAGCAGTTCTTC	CASSWSYNEQFF
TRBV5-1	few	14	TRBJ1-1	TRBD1	TGCGCCAGCAGCCTCCGACAGGGGGCCACTGAAGCTTTCTTT	CASSLRQGATEAFF
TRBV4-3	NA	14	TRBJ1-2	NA	TGCGCCAGCAGCCAAGATTCAGGGTTCAGAGGCTACACCTTC	CASSQDSGFRGYTF
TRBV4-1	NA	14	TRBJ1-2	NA	TGCGCCAGCAGCCAAGTTAGGGATAACTATGGCTACACCTTC	CASSQVRDNYGYTF
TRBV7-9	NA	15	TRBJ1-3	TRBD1	TGTGCCAGCAGCTTACAGGGGGGTCATGGAAACACCATATATTTT	CASSLQGGHGNTIYF
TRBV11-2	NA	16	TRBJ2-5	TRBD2	TGTGCCAGCAGCTTAGCCTGGCTAGCGGAACAAGAGACCCAGTACTTC	CASSLAWLAEQETQYF